Sequencing of this T cell receptor (beta chain) was carried out in a study of breast tumors, draining lymph nodes, adjacent tissues. The germline V gene has CDR1 MNHEY and CDR2 SMNVEV (reference sequence). V dropped 6 bases and J dropped 3 bases, with 12 bases sitting between them. This CDR3 contains 13 residues. TCRdb re-analysed the multiplex PCR reads in MiXCR, keeping a single row per CDR3 protein. The table records fewer than 300,000 distinct CDR3 sequences, 32% of them present only once. Breast cancer patients provided tissue from their axillary draining lymph nodes. Material: axillary lymph node tissue. The receptor comes from a female donor with breast cancer. Some clones in this sample may be carry-over from other donors' samples. The chain recombines TRBV27 with TRBJ2-7; possibly TRBD1 for D (6 bases). The CDR3 loop reads CASRQGSCYEQYF. DNA of the CDR3: TGTGCCAGCAGACAGGGCTCCTGCTACGAGCAGTACTTC.